These 23 T cell receptor beta chains originate from one sample sequenced in a study of cytomegalovirus exposure and HLA in healthy donors. PCR primers comprised 60 Vbeta and 13 Jbeta primers. The protocol was immunoSEQ multiplex PCR, while the TCRdb copy is restricted to in-frame clones and leaves out a portion. The sample has fewer than 200,000 clones; roughly 84% are singletons. The specimen was PBMCs. Receptors originate from a male donor in good health and CMV-seronegative.

This clone was detected a few times. The chain carries TRBV6-5 and TRBJ2-7; D possibly corresponds to TRBD2 (6 bases). Trimming removed 6 bases at V and 2 bases at J, with 11 bases between. CDR3 length equals 13 residues. CDR1 and CDR2 (germline): MNHEY, SVGAGI. CDR3 sequence: CASREGRAYEQYF. CDR3 DNA: TGTGCCAGCAGGGAGGGACGGGCCTACGAGCAGTACTTC.

The chain uses TRBV4-3 and TRBJ1-3; D not certain. Trimming took 4 bases from V and 0 from J, leaving 19 bases between them. Germline V CDR1 and CDR2: LGHNA, YSLEER. CDR3 size: 18 residues. The CDR3 protein is CASSPRTGEGGSGNTIYF. The CDR3 DNA is TGCGCCAGCAGCCCCCGTACCGGGGAGGGAGGCTCTGGAAACACCATATATTTT.

This chain links TRBV5-1 with TRBJ2-3, with a weak D call TRBD2 (5 bases). The CDR3 has 15 amino acids. Germline V gene lookup returns CDR1 SGHRS and CDR2 YFSETQ. V shed 0 bases and J shed 5 bases, with 13 bases lying between them. The CDR3 is CASSLGPGLGDTQYF. CDR3 nucleotides: TGCGCCAGCAGCTTGGGGCCGGGATTGGGAGATACGCAGTATTTT.

CDR3 DNA: TGTGCCAGCAGCCTCGGACAGGTGGGAGACTCTGGAAACACCATATATTTT. Translated: CASSLGQVGDSGNTIYF. The chain recombines TRBV11-3 with TRBJ1-3; 7 nucleotides match TRBD1. Germline trimming cut 5 bases from V and 0 bases from J; bases unmatched to any gene: 10. This CDR3 comprises 17 residues. Germline V CDR1 and CDR2: SGHNT, YENEEA.

The chain has TRBV19 and TRBJ2-1; D may be TRBD2 (5 bases). This CDR3 spans 14 amino acids. Trimming stripped 10 bases from V and 4 bases from J, with 17 bases between. Germline V gene sequence: CDR1 LNHDA, CDR2 SQIVND (reference sequence). CDR3 loop: CATQRPGKYNEQFF. The DNA of the CDR3 is TGTGCCACCCAAAGGCCGGGAAAGTACAATGAGCAGTTCTTC.

This clone was counted a single time. The rearrangement joins TRBV6-5 to TRBJ1-2; 7 bases align to TRBD1. With V trimmed by 6 bases and J by 6 bases, 7 bases remained unmatched. Germline-derived CDR1 and CDR2 are MNHEY and SVGAGI. This CDR3 region has 13 residues. The CDR3 region is CASRSTGLDGYTF. The CDR3 DNA reads as TGTGCCAGCAGGTCGACAGGGCTAGATGGCTACACCTTC.

This chain links TRBV6-5 with TRBJ2-1; possibly TRBD1 for D (6 bases). The CDR3 contains 15 residues. Per the germline V gene, CDR1 is MNHEY and CDR2 is SVGAGI. V lost 2 bases to trimming and J lost 7 bases, with 15 bases between them. The CDR3 DNA sequence: TGTGCCAGCAGTTACGGCCCTCAGGGGAAAAATGAGCAGTTCTTC. As protein: CASSYGPQGKNEQFF.

The chain links TRBV5-4 to TRBJ1-2; 7 positions agree with TRBD1. V lost 4 bases, J lost 3 bases, and 3 bases stayed unmatched. CDR3 length: 13 amino acids. Germline lookup yields CDR1 SGHNT and CDR2 YYREEE (reference sequence). Here the CDR3 DNA reads TGTGCCAGCAGCAACAGGGGCGACTATGGCTACACCTTC. Translation: CASSNRGDYGYTF.

This clone was counted a single time. DNA for the CDR3: TGTGCCAGCAGCGCGGCAGGGCGATCCTACGAGCAGTACTTC. It codes for CASSAAGRSYEQYF. V usage is TRBV9 and J usage is TRBJ2-7; D might be TRBD1 (5 bases). CDR3 size: 14 residues. V lost 3 bases and J lost 1, with 11 bases in between. Per germline, CDR1 SGDLS and CDR2 YYNGEE.

The chain uses TRBV6-6 and TRBJ1-5; D perhaps matches TRBD1 (5 bases). The CDR3 is 15 amino acids. V lost 7 bases and J 6 bases, leaving 19 bases between the germline ends. CDR1 is MNHNY and CDR2 is SVGAGI in the germline V gene (reference sequence). The CDR3 sequence is CASTTRGGGGQPQHF. For the CDR3, the DNA is TGTGCCAGCACCACGAGGGGTGGGGGGGGTCAGCCCCAGCATTTT.

V usage is TRBV19 and J usage is TRBJ1-4; the match to TRBD1 covers 9 bases. The CDR3 consists of 14 residues. V lost 8 bases to trimming and J lost 3 bases; unmatched junction nucleotides: 4. The germline CDR1 and CDR2 sequences are LNHDA and SQIVND (reference sequence). The CDR3 here is CASQWTGANEKLFF. The CDR3 region has the DNA TGTGCCAGTCAATGGACAGGGGCTAATGAAAAACTGTTTTTT.

The chain joins TRBV29-1 to TRBJ1-5; unclear D gene. Looked up from germline, CDR1 is SQVTM and CDR2 is ANQGSEA. The V end was cut by 5 bases, the J end by 1 base, with 15 bases between. The CDR3 covers 15 residues. The CDR3 coding sequence is TGCAGCGTTCTCTACTCGTCCCCGAGCAATCAGCCCCAGCATTTT. Its translation is CSVLYSSPSNQPQHF. Complete variable domain (other parts from reference TRBV29-1 and TRBJ1-5): SAVISQKPSRDICQRGTSLTIQCQVDSQVTMMFWYRQQPGQSLTLIATANQGSEATYESGFVIDKFPISRPNLTFSTLTVSNMSPEDSSIYLCSVLYSSPSNQPQHFGDGTRLSIL.

The chain uses TRBV19 and TRBJ2-2, with 8 bases matching TRBD2. CDR3 length: 13 residues. After removal of 5 bases from V and 8 bases from J, the junction contained 4 bases not matched to a gene. Per the germline V gene, CDR1 is LNHDA and CDR2 is SQIVND (reference sequence). CDR3 nucleotide sequence: TGTGCCAGTAGTTGGCTAGCGGGTGGGGAGCTGTTTTTT. Its protein is CASSWLAGGELFF.

The chain uses TRBV19 and TRBJ1-2; tentative D call: TRBD1 (6 bases). V was trimmed by 4 bases and J by 2 bases, leaving 11 bases between them. The CDR3 totals 14 residues. Germline values: CDR1 LNHDA, CDR2 SQIVND (reference sequence). The CDR3 protein is CASSTGASNYGYTF. The CDR3 DNA reads TGTGCCAGTAGTACAGGGGCCTCAAACTATGGCTACACCTTC.

In the case of this clone: At one boundary the junction diverges from the germline segment, which might be a read error. CDR3 region: CSSSFGGNYSPLHF. CDR3 in DNA: TGTTCCAGCAGCTTCGGGGGGAATTATTCACCCCTCCACTTT. The chain links TRBV7-9 to TRBJ1-6; the D gene is possibly TRBD1 (5 bases). Germline V gene data show CDR1 as SEHNR and CDR2 as FQNEAQ (reference sequence). The CDR3 extends over 14 amino acids.

The chain carries TRBV6-5 and TRBJ1-2, with 8 bases lining up with TRBD1. The germline V gene has CDR1 MNHEY and CDR2 SVGAGI. There are 15 residues in the CDR3. The J segment lost 4 bases and the V segment lost 5 bases, leaving 9 bases of the junction unmatched. DNA of the CDR3: TGTGCCAGCAGTACCGGGACAGGAAAACTCTATGGCTACACCTTC. It yields the protein CASSTGTGKLYGYTF.

The V call is TRBV30, the J call TRBJ1-1; the D is unclear. The V end lost 2 bases, the J end lost 5 bases, and 6 bases lay between the germline ends. There are 11 residues in the CDR3. Germline CDR1 and CDR2: GTSNPN and SVGIG (reference sequence). The CDR3 loop is CAWSPRTEAFF. DNA of the CDR3: TGTGCCTGGAGTCCGAGGACTGAAGCTTTCTTT.

This rearrangement joins TRBV18 to TRBJ1-1; D gene uncertain. The germline gives CDR1 KGHSH, CDR2 LQKENI. V lost 3 bases, J lost 4 bases, and 18 bases lay in between. This CDR3 contains 16 residues. The CDR3 DNA is TGTGCCAGCTCACCGGTCCGGAGGAATGATGGCACTGAAGCTTTCTTT. Encoded protein: CASSPVRRNDGTEAFF.

The J gene is TRBJ2-2, the V gene TRBV5-1; TRBD2 agrees at 15 bases. The germline V gene has CDR1 SGHRS and CDR2 YFSETQ. The junction had 12 bases not matched to a gene; V was cut back by 4 bases and J by 8 bases. The CDR3 has 18 amino acids. The CDR3 DNA follows: TGCGCCAGCAGCCCAGGACTAGCGGGGGGGCCCCGCTCTGGGGAGCTGTTTTTT. Protein: CASSPGLAGGPRSGELFF.

The V and J genes are TRBV6-5 and TRBJ1-2, with 10 bases matching TRBD1. The CDR3 runs to 15 residues. Looked up from germline, CDR1 is MNHEY and CDR2 is SVGAGI. The junction had 9 bases not matched to a gene; V was cut back by 5 bases and J by 6 bases. The CDR3 loop reads CASSRTGTGVDGYTF. Here the CDR3 DNA reads TGTGCCAGCAGTCGAACCGGGACAGGGGTCGATGGCTACACCTTC.

The V and J genes are TRBV5-4 and TRBJ2-2; D is perhaps TRBD2 (5 bases). V was clipped by 4 bases and J by 7 bases, with 14 bases between them. The CDR3 has 14 residues. Germline V CDR1 and CDR2: SGHNT, YYREEE (reference sequence). The DNA for the CDR3 is TGTGCCAGCAGCCCTGGAGGTTTATTCGGGGAGCTGTTTTTT. Protein sequence: CASSPGGLFGELFF.

Only one count was recorded for this clone. The rearrangement links TRBV2 to TRBJ1-1, with D possibly being TRBD1 (5 bases). CDR3 length: 11 residues. Germline values: CDR1 SNHLY, CDR2 FYNNEI. The CDR3 bases are TGTGCTGGCAGGGAGGGAACTGAAGCTTTCTTT. Its translation is CAGREGTEAFF.

This clone was observed once. The chain is built from TRBV18 and TRBJ2-7; D is possibly TRBD1 (5 bases). Germline V gene lookup returns CDR1 KGHSH and CDR2 LQKENI. This CDR3 is built from 16 residues. Between the trimmed V and J ends, which lost 3 bases and 2 bases, there was a span of 17 bases. The CDR3 DNA is TGTGCCAGCTCACCTATACCTAATGGCAGGGCCTACGAGCAGTACTTC. It specifies CASSPIPNGRAYEQYF.